The following is a TCR beta chain sequence with its context. Looked up from germline, CDR1 is MGHDK and CDR2 is SYGVNS. The CDR3 totals 12 residues. The data stem from a study of T cell changes during pregnancy in multiple sclerosis. Clones were read by immunoSEQ multiplex PCR, and TCRdb kept only the in-frame ones, dropping some. In the table there are some 57,000 clones, around 93% of which are singletons. The clonotype originates from a female donor with multiple sclerosis, enrolled in a pregnancy study. Sequenced material: CD4+ T cells from peripheral blood mononuclear cells, taken in the first trimester of pregnancy. J is TRBJ2-5 and V is TRBV25-1; a weak D match, TRBD2 (6 bases). Near its end, the DNA agrees better with TRBJ2-7, so the J call may be wrong. CDR3 sequence reads: CASSQGLYEQYF. The CDR3 coding sequence is TGTGCCAGCAGTCAGGGACTCTACGAGCAGTACTTC.